This entry describes one T cell receptor (beta chain). The table came from immunoSEQ multiplex PCR; TCRdb's copy has only in-frame clones and leaves some out. The data contain some 60,000 clones, 90% of them singletons. The data were taken from a study of T cell changes during pregnancy in multiple sclerosis. This sequence originates from a female donor in good health, enrolled as a control in a pregnancy study. Specimen: peripheral blood, collected in the third trimester of pregnancy.

The CDR3 sequence is CSGGRTAQETQYF. The CDR3 DNA reads as TGCAGCGGCGGGAGGACTGCCCAAGAGACCCAGTACTTC. This chain uses TRBV29-1 with TRBJ2-5; 8 bases map to TRBD2. The germline gives CDR1 SQVTM, CDR2 ANQGSEA. Germline trimming cut 7 bases from V and 1 base from J; bases unmatched to any gene: 5. The CDR3 totals 13 residues. The entire variable domain, with the rest obtained from reference TRBV29-1 and TRBJ2-5, is as follows: SAVISQKPSRDICQRGTSLTIQCQVDSQVTMMFWYRQQPGQSLTLIATANQGSEATYESGFVIDKFPISRPNLTFSTLTVSNMSPEDSSIYLCSGGRTAQETQYFGPGTRLLVL.